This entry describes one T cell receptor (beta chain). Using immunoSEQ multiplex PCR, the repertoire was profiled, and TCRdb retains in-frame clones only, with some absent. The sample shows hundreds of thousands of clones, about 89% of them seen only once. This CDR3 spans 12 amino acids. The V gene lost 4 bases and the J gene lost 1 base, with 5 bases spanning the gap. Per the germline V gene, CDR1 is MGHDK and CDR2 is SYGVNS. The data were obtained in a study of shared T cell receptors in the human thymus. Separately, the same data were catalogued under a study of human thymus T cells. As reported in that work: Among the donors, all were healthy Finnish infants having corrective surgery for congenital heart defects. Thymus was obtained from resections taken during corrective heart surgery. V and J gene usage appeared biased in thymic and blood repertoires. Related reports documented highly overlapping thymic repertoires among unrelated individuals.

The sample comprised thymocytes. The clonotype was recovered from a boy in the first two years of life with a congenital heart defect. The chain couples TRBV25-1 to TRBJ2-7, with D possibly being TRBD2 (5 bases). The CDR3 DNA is TGTGCCAGCAGTGCGGGGTCCTACGAGCAGTACTTC. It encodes CASSAGSYEQYF.